This T cell receptor (beta chain) comes out of a study of blood T cell repertoires in COVID-19. The length of the CDR3 is 12 residues. With 8 bases removed from V and 5 bases from J, the gap between germline ends came to 12 bases. Germline-derived CDR1 and CDR2 are SGHVS and FQNEAQ. Here immunoSEQ multiplex PCR was the method, and the copy in TCRdb shows in-frame clones only, minus some. The repertoire includes a few hundred thousand clones, over 75% of them detected once, and 1.3% sits in the top ten. The TCR was taken from a man aged 25 to 40 who had recovered from COVID-19. Sequenced: PBMCs or T cells enriched from blood (not recorded which). The V and J genes are TRBV7-8 and TRBJ1-1, with a possible D match to TRBD1 (5 bases). The CDR3 DNA is TGTGCCAGCCGCCTGGGGCGAACTGAAGCTTTCTTT. It codes for CASRLGRTEAFF. Variable domain in full (rest from reference TRBV7-8 and TRBJ1-1): GAGVSQSPRYKVAKRGQDVALRCDPISGHVSLFWYQQALGQGPEFLTYFQNEAQLDKSGLPSDRFFAERPEGSVSTLKIQRTQQEDSAVYLCASRLGRTEAFFGQGTRLTVV.